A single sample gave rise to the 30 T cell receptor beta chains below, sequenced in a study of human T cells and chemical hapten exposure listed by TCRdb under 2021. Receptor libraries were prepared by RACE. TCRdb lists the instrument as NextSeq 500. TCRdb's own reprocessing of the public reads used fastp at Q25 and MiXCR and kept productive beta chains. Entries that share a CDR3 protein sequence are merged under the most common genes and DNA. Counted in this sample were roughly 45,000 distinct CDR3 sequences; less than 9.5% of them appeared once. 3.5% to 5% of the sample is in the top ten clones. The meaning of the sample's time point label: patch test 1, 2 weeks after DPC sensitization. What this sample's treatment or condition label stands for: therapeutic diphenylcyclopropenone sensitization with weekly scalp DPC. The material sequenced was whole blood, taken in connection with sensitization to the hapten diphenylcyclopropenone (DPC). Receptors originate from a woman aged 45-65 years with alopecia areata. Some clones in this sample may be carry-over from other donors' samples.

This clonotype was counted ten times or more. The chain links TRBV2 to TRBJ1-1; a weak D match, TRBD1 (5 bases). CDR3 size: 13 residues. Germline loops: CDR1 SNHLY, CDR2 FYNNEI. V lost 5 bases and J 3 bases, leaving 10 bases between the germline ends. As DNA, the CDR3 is TGTGCCAGCAGTACACGGGGGGACACTGAAGCTTTCTTT. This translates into CASSTRGDTEAFF. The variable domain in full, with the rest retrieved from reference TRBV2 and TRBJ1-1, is EPEVTQTPSHQVTQMGQEVILRCVPISNHLYFYWYRQILGQKVEFLVSFYNNEISEKSEIFDDQFSVERPDGSNFTLKIRSTKLEDSAMYFCASSTRGDTEAFFGQGTRLTVV.

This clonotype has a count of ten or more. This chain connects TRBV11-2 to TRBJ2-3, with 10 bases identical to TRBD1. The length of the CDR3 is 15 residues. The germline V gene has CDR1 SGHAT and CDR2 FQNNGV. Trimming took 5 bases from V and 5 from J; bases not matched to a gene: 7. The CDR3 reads CASSQTTGGEDTQYF. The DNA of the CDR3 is TGTGCCAGCAGCCAGACGACAGGGGGCGAAGATACGCAGTATTTT.

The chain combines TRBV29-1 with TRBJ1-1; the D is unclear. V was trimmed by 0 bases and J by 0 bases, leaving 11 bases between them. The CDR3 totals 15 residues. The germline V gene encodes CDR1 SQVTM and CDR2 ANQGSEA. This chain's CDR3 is CSVEEMRPLNTEAFF. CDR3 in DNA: TGCAGCGTTGAAGAGATGAGGCCCTTGAACACTGAAGCTTTCTTT.

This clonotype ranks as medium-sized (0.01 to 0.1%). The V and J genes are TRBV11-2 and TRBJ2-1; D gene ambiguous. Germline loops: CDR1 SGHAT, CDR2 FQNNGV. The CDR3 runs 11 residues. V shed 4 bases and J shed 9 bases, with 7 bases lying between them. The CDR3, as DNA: TGTGCCAGCAGCTACGGCGGTGAGCAGTTCTTC. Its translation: CASSYGGEQFF.

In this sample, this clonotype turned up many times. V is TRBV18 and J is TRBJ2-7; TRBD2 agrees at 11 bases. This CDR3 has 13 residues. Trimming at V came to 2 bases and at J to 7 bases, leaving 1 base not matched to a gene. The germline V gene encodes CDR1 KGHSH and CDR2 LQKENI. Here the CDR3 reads CASSPGTSGEQYF. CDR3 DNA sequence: TGTGCCAGCTCACCAGGGACTAGCGGAGAGCAGTACTTC.

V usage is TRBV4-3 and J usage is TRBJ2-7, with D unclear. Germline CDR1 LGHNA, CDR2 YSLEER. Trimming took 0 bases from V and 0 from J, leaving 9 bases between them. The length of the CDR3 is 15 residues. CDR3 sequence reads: CASSQETGTSYEQYF. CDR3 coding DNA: TGCGCCAGCAGCCAAGAGACCGGAACCTCCTACGAGCAGTACTTC.

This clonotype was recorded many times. This CDR3 reads CASSNLGGTEAYEQYF. The CDR3 region has the DNA TGTGCCAGCAGCAACTTAGGCGGGACAGAGGCCTACGAGCAGTACTTC. The V and J genes are TRBV7-9 and TRBJ2-7; D perhaps matches TRBD1 (7 bases). CDR1 and CDR2 (germline): SEHNR, FQNEAQ (reference sequence). The CDR3 runs 16 residues. V lost 5 bases and J 2 bases, leaving 19 bases between the germline ends.

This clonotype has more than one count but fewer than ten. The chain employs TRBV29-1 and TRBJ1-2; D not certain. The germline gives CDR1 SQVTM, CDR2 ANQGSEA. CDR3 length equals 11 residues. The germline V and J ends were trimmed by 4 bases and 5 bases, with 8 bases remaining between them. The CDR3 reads CSVVSGYGYTF. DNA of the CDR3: TGCAGCGTTGTTTCTGGATATGGCTACACCTTC. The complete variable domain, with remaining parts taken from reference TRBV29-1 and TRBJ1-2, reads SAVISQKPSRDICQRGTSLTIQCQVDSQVTMMFWYRQQPGQSLTLIATANQGSEATYESGFVIDKFPISRPNLTFSTLTVSNMSPEDSSIYLCSVVSGYGYTFGSGTRLTVV.

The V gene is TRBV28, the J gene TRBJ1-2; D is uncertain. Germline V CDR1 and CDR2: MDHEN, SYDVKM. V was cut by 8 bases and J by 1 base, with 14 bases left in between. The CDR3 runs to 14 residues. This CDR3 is CASFQVGFNYGYTF. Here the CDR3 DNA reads TGTGCCAGCTTCCAAGTAGGATTTAACTATGGCTACACCTTC.

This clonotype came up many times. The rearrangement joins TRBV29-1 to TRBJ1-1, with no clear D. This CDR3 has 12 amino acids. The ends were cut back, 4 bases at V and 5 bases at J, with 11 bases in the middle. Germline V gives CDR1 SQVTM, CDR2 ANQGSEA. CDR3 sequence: CSVGWGQTEAFF. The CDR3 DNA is TGCAGCGTTGGGTGGGGTCAGACTGAAGCTTTCTTT.

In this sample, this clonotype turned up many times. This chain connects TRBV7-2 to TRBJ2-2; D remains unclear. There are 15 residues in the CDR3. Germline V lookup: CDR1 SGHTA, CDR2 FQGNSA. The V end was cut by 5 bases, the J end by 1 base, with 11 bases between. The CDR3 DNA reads TGTGCCAGCAGCCTAAGAACGGGGAACACCGGGGAGCTGTTTTTT. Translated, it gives CASSLRTGNTGELFF.

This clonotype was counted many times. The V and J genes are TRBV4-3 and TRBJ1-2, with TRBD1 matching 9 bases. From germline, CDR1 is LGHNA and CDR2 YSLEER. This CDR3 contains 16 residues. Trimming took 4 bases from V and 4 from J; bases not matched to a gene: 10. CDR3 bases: TGCGCCAGCAGCCTTTCCCCCGGGACAGGGTCCTATGGCTACACCTTC. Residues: CASSLSPGTGSYGYTF.

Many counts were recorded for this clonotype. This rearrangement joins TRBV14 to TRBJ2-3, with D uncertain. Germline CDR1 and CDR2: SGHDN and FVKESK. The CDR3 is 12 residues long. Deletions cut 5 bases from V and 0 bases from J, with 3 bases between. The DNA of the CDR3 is TGTGCCAGCAGCGGCAGCACAGATACGCAGTATTTT. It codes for CASSGSTDTQYF. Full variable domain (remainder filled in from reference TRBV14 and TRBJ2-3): EAGVTQFPSHSVIEKGQTVTLRCDPISGHDNLYWYRRVMGKEIKFLLHFVKESKQDESGMPNNRFLAERTGGTYSTLKVQPAELEDSGVYFCASSGSTDTQYFGPGTRLTVL.

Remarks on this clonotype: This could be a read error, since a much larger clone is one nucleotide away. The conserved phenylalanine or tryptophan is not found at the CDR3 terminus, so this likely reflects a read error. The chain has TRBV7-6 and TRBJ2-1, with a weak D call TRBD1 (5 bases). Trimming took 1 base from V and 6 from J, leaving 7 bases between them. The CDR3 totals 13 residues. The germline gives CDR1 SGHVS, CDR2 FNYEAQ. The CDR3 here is CASSLERGNEQFS. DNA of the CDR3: TGTGCCAGCAGCTTAGAAAGGGGCAATGAGCAGTTCTCC.

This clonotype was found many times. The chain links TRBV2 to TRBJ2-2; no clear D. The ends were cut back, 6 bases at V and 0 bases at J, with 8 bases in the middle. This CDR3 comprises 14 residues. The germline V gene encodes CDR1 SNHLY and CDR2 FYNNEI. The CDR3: CASRASTNTGELFF. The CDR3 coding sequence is TGTGCCAGCAGAGCTTCCACGAACACCGGGGAGCTGTTTTTT.

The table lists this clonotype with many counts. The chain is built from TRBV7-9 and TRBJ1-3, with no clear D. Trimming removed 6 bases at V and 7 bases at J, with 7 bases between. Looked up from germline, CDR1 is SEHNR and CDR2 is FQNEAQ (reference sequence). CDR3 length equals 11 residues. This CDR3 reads CASSPQNTIYF. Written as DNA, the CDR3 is TGTGCCAGCAGTCCCCAGAACACCATATATTTT.

CDR3 sequence: CASSSTGDTDTEAFF. In DNA, the CDR3 is TGTGCCAGCAGCTCCACCGGGGACACCGACACTGAAGCTTTCTTT. The chain has TRBV7-9 and TRBJ1-1, with D perhaps TRBD1 (6 bases). The CDR3 runs to 15 residues. V lost 4 bases, J lost 3 bases, and 15 bases lay in between. Per the germline V gene, CDR1 is SEHNR and CDR2 is FQNEAQ (reference sequence). Full variable domain (missing parts from reference TRBV7-9 and TRBJ1-1): DTGVSQNPRHKITKRGQNVTFRCDPISEHNRLYWYRQTLGQGPEFLTYFQNEAQLEKSRLLSDRFSAERPKGSFSTLEIQRTEQGDSAMYLCASSSTGDTDTEAFFGQGTRLTVV.

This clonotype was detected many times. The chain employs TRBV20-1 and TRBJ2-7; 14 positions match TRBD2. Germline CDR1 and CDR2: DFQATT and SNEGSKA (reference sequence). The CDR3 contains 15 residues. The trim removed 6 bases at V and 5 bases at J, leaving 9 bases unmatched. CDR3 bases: TGCAGTGCAACGGGGACTAGCGGGAGTCGGGACGAGCAGTACTTC. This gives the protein CSATGTSGSRDEQYF.

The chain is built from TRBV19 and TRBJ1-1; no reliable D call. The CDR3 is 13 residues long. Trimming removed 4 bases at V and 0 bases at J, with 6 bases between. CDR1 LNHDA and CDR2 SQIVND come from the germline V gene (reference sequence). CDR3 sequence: CASSSQMNTEAFF. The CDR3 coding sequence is TGTGCCAGTAGTAGCCAGATGAACACTGAAGCTTTCTTT.

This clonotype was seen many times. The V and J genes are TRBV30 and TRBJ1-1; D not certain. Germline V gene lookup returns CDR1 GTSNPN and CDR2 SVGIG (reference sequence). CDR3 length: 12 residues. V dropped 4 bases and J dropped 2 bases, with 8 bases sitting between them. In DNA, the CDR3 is TGTGCCTGGACGTGGGGTAACACTGAAGCTTTCTTT. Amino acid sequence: CAWTWGNTEAFF.

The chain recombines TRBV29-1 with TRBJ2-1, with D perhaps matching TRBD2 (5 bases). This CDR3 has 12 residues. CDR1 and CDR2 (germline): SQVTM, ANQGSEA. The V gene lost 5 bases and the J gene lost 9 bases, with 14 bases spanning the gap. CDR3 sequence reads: CSVTPRVAEQFF. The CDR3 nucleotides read TGCAGCGTTACCCCGAGGGTAGCTGAGCAGTTCTTC.

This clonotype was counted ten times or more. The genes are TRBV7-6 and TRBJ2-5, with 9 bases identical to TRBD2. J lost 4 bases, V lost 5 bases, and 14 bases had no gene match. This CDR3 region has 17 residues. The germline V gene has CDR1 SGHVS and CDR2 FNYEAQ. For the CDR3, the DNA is TGTGCCAGCAGCCCCACGCTCCCTAGCGGGATCGGAGAGACCCAGTACTTC. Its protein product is CASSPTLPSGIGETQYF.

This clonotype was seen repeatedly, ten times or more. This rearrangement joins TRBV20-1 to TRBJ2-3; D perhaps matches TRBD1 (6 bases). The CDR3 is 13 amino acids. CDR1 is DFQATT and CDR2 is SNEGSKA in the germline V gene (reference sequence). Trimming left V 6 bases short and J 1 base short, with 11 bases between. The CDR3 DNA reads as TGCAGTGCAAAGGGGGTTGGCACAGATACGCAGTATTTT. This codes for CSAKGVGTDTQYF.

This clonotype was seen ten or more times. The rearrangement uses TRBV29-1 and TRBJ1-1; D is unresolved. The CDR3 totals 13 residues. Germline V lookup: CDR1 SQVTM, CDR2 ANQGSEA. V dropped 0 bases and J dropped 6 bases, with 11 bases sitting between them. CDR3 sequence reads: CSVEDGVAPEAFF. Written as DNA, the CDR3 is TGCAGCGTTGAAGATGGGGTCGCCCCTGAAGCTTTCTTT.

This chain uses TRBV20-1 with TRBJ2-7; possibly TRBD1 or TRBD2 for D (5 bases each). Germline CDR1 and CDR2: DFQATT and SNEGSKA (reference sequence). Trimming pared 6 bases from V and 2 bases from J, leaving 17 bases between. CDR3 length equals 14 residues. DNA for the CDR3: TGCAGTGCCCTCCGGGACGCCCAGACCTACGAGCAGTACTTC. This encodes CSALRDAQTYEQYF.

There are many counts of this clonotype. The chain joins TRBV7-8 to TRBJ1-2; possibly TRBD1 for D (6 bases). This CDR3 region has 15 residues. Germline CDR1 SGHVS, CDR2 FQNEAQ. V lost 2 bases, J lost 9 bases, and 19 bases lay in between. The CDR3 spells CASSLIGGSTRSYTF. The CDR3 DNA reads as TGTGCCAGCAGCTTAATTGGGGGCTCCACGCGGAGCTACACCTTC.

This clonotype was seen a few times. The CDR3 loop reads CASGLGQGGTEAFF. CDR3 in DNA: TGTGCTAGTGGTTTGGGACAGGGGGGAACTGAAGCTTTCTTT. This chain links TRBV12-5 with TRBJ1-1, with 9 bases that match TRBD1. CDR1 is LGHNT and CDR2 is FRNRAP in the germline V gene. This CDR3 contains 14 residues. V shed 1 base and J 5 bases; nucleotides not matched to a gene: 2.

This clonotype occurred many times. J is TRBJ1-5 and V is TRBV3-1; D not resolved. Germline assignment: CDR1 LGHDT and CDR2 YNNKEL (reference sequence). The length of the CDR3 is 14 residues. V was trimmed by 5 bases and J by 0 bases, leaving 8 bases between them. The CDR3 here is CASSSMASNQPQHF. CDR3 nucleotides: TGTGCCAGCAGCTCCATGGCTAGCAATCAGCCCCAGCATTTT.

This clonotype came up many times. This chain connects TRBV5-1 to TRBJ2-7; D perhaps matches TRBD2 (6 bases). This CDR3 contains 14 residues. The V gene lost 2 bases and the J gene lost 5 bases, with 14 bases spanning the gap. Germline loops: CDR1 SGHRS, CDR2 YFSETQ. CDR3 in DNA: TGCGCCAGCAGCTTAGGGGAGGTCCCCCACGAGCAGTACTTC. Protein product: CASSLGEVPHEQYF. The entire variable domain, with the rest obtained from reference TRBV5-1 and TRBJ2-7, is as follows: KAGVTQTPRYLIKTRGQQVTLSCSPISGHRSVSWYQQTPGQGLQFLFEYFSETQRNKGNFPGRFSGRQFSNSRSEMNVSTLELGDSALYLCASSLGEVPHEQYFGPGTRLTVT.

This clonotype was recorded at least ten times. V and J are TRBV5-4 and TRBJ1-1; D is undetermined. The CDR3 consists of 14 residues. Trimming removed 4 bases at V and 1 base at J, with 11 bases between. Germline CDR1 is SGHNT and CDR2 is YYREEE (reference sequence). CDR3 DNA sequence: TGTGCCAGCAGCAAATACACTGGGAACACTGAAGCTTTCTTT. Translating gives CASSKYTGNTEAFF. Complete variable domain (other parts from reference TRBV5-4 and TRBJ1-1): ETGVTQSPTHLIKTRGQQVTLRCSSQSGHNTVSWYQQALGQGPQFIFQYYREEENGRGNFPPRFSGLQFPNYSSELNVNALELDDSALYLCASSKYTGNTEAFFGQGTRLTVV.